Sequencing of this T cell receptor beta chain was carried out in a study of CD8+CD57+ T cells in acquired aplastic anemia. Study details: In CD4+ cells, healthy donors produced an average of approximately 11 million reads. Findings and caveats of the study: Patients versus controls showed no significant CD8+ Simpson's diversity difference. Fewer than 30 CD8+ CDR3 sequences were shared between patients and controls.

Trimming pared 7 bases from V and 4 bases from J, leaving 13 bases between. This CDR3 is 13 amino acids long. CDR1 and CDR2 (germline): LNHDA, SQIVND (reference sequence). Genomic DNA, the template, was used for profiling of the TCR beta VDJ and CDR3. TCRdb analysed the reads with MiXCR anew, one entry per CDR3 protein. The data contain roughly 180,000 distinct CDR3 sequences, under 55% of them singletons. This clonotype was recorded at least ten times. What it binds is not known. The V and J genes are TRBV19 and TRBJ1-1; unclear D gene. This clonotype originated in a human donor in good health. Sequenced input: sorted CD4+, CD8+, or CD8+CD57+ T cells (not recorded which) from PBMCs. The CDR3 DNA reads TGTGCCAGTACTCGCGGGGAGAGCACTGAAGCTTTCTTT. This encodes CASTRGESTEAFF.